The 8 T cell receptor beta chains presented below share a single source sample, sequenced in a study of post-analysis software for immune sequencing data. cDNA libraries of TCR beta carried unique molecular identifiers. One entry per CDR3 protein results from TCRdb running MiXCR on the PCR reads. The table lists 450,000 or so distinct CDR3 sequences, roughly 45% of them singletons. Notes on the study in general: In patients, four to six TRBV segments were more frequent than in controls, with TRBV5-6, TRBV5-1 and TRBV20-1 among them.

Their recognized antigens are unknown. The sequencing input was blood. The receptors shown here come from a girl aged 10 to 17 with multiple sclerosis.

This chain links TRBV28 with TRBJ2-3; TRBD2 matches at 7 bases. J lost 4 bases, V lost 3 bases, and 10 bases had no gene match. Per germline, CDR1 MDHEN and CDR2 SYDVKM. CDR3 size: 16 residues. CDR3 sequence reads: CASSFVGGSRADTQYF. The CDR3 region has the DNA TGTGCCAGCAGTTTTGTGGGCGGGAGTAGGGCAGATACGCAGTATTTT.

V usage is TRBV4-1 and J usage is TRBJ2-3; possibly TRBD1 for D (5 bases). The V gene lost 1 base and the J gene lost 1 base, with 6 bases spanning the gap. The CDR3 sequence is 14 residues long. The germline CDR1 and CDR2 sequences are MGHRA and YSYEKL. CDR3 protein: CASSQVGGTDTQYF. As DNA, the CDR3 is TGCGCCAGCAGCCAAGTAGGGGGCACAGATACGCAGTATTTT.

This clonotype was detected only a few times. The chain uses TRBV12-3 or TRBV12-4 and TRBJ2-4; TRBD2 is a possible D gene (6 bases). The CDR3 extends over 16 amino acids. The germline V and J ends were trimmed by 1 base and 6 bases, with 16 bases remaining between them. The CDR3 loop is CASSLDLGGVRNIQYF. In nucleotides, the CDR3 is TGTGCCAGCAGTTTAGATCTGGGGGGAGTCAGAAACATTCAGTACTTC.

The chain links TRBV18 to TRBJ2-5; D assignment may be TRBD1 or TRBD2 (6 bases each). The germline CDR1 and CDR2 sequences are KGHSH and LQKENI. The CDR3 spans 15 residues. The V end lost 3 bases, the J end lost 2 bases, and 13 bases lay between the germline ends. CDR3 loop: CASSPQEGGQETQYF. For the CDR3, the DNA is TGTGCCAGCTCACCGCAGGAGGGGGGTCAAGAGACCCAGTACTTC.

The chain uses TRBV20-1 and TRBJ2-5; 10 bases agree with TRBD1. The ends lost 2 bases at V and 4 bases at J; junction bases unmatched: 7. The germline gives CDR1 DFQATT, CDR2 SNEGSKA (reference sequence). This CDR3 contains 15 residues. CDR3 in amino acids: CSARSRDRGPETQYF. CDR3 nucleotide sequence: TGCAGTGCTAGATCCCGGGACAGGGGCCCAGAGACCCAGTACTTC.

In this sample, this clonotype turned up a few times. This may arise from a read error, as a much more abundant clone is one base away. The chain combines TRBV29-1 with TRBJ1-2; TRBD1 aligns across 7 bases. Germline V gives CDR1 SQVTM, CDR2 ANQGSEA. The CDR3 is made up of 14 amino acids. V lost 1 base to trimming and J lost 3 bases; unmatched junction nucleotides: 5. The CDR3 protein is CSVEGPGQDYGYTF. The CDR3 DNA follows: TGCAGCGTTGAAGGACCCGGACAGGACTATGGCTACACCTTC.

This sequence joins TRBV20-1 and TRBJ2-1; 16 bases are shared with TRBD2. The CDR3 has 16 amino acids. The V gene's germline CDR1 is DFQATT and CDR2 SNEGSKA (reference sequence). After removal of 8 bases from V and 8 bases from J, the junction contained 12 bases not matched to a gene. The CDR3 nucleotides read TGCAGTATGGGACTAGCGGGAGGGCCGGTCCCAGATGAGCAGTTCTTC. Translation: CSMGLAGGPVPDEQFF.

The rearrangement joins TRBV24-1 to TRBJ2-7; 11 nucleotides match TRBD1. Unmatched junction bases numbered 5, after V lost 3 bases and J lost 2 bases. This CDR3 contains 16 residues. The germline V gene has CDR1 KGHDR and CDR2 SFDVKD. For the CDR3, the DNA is TGTGCCACCAGTGATCCCCGGACAGGGGGCACCTACGAGCAGTACTTC. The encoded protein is CATSDPRTGGTYEQYF.